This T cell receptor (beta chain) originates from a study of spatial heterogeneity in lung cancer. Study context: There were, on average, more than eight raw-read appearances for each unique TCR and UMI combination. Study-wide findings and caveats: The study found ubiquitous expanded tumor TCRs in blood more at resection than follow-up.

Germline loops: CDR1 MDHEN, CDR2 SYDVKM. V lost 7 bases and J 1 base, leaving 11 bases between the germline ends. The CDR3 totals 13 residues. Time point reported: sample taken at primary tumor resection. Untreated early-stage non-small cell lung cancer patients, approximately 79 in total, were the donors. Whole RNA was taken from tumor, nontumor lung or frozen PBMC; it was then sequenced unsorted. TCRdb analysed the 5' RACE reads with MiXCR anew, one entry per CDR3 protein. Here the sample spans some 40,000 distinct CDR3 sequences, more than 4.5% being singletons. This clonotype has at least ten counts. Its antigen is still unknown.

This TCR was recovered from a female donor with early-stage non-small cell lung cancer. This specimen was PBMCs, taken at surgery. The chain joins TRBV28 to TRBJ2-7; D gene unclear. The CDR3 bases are TGTGCCAGCACTTCGGCTATATCCTACGAGCAGTACTTC. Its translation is CASTSAISYEQYF.